This T cell receptor (beta chain) was sequenced in a study of T cell responses to AZD1222 COVID-19 vaccine. The CDR3 has 17 amino acids. The ends lost 4 bases at V and 0 bases at J; junction bases unmatched: 4. Germline V gene lookup returns CDR1 SGHNT and CDR2 YYREEE (reference sequence). This clone was seen once. This table comes from immunoSEQ multiplex PCR, and its TCRdb copy is limited to in-frame clones, with some not included. The sample includes 100,000 to 150,000 clones, more than 90% of them seen just once. The receptor comes from an adult who received the AZD1222 COVID-19 vaccine. The chain has TRBV5-4 and TRBJ2-3; TRBD2 matches at 14 bases. The specimen was peripheral blood, collected 28 days after the second AZD1222 dose. The CDR3 region has the DNA TGTGCCAGCAGCCAGACTAGCGGGGGGGTTAGCACAGATACGCAGTATTTT. Its protein product is CASSQTSGGVSTDTQYF.